This T cell receptor (beta chain) was captured by sequencing in a study of T cell changes during pregnancy in multiple sclerosis. This clone was seen just once. CDR1 and CDR2 from the germline V gene are SGHDT and YYEEEE. V lost 2 bases, J lost 4 bases, and 13 bases lay in between. The CDR3 length is 15 residues. The repertoire was sequenced with immunoSEQ multiplex PCR; TCRdb's copy has only in-frame clones and lacks some. The sample contains some 30,000 clones, approximately 91% of which appear only once. The chain is built from TRBV5-6 and TRBJ2-1; D possibly corresponds to TRBD1 (5 bases). The input for sequencing was CD8+ T cells from peripheral blood mononuclear cells, taken after pregnancy. The receptor's source is a female donor with multiple sclerosis, enrolled in a pregnancy study. CDR3 region: CASSFLRVTYNEQFF. The CDR3 bases are TGTGCCAGCAGCTTCCTCAGGGTTACTTACAATGAGCAGTTCTTC.